This T cell receptor beta chain was obtained from a study of blood T cell repertoires in COVID-19. Assay: immunoSEQ multiplex PCR; the TCRdb copy retains only in-frame clones and omits some. This sample carries 150,000 to 200,000 clones, under 80% of them seen once, and the ten largest clones take about 3%. V dropped 6 bases and J dropped 1 base, with 9 bases sitting between them. From germline, CDR1 is MDHEN and CDR2 SYDVKM. The CDR3 has 13 residues. This receptor was identified in a woman aged 80 or over with acute or convalescent COVID-19. The chain couples TRBV28 to TRBJ1-1; no firm D call. The material sequenced was peripheral blood. The CDR3 DNA is TGTGCCAGCAGCTCGGAGGGGAACACTGAAGCTTTCTTT. This gives the protein CASSSEGNTEAFF. The full variable domain, with the rest looked up from reference TRBV28 and TRBJ1-1, is DVKVTQSSRYLVKRTGEKVFLECVQDMDHENMFWYRQDPGLGLRLIYFSYDVKMKEKGDIPEGYSVSREKKERFSLILESASTNQTSMYLCASSSEGNTEAFFGQGTRLTVV.